One sample yielded the 23 T cell receptor beta chains listed below, sequenced in a study. TCRdb recomputed calls from the RT-PCR reads with MiXCR, one row per CDR3 protein. This table has about 680,000 distinct CDR3 sequences, 14% appearing once. Sequencing was performed on memory CD4+ T cells from blood. The receptor set was obtained from a female donor in good health, serving as a healthy control.

This clonotype was recorded at least ten times. V is TRBV6-5 and J is TRBJ1-2; maybe TRBD1 (5 bases). The length of the CDR3 is 12 residues. V was trimmed by 6 bases and J by 6 bases, leaving 11 bases between them. Germline CDR1 and CDR2: MNHEY and SVGAGI. As DNA, the CDR3 is TGTGCCAGCAGCCCGGGACGGCATGGCTACACCTTC. Protein: CASSPGRHGYTF.

This chain uses TRBV7-9 with TRBJ2-7; 7 bases map to TRBD1. Trimming took 3 bases from V and 3 from J; bases not matched to a gene: 8. The CDR3 length is 15 residues. Germline loops: CDR1 SEHNR, CDR2 FQNEAQ (reference sequence). CDR3: CASSLPRQGDYEQYF. Here the CDR3 DNA reads TGTGCCAGCAGCTTGCCCCGACAGGGAGACTACGAGCAGTACTTC.

The chain carries TRBV4-2 and TRBJ2-1; the match to TRBD2 covers 11 bases. The CDR3 length is 18 residues. Losses at the gene ends were 0 bases for V and 8 bases for J; bases not matched to a gene: 12. Per the germline V gene, CDR1 is LGHNA and CDR2 is YNFKEQ. The CDR3 DNA reads TGTGCCAGCAGCCAAGATTTCGGGGTAGCGGGAGGGCCGGATGAGCAGTTCTTC. Its translation: CASSQDFGVAGGPDEQFF.

This clonotype was found many times. The genes are TRBV5-1 and TRBJ2-2; possible D gene TRBD2, 6 bases. Deletions cut 3 bases from V and 1 base from J, with 10 bases between. In germline, CDR1 is SGHRS, CDR2 YFSETQ. CDR3 length: 15 amino acids. The CDR3 spells CASSSGLMNTGELFF. In DNA, the CDR3 is TGCGCCAGCAGCTCGGGACTGATGAACACCGGGGAGCTGTTTTTT.

This rearrangement joins TRBV7-9 to TRBJ1-1; D not certain. V was trimmed by 5 bases and J by 1 base, leaving 8 bases between them. Germline CDR1 and CDR2: SEHNR and FQNEAQ (reference sequence). This CDR3 region has 13 residues. CDR3 sequence: CASSGWGNTEAFF. The CDR3 DNA reads TGTGCCAGCAGCGGCTGGGGGAACACTGAAGCTTTCTTT. The whole variable domain, remainder taken from reference TRBV7-9 and TRBJ1-1, is DTGVSQNPRHKITKRGQNVTFRCDPISEHNRLYWYRQTLGQGPEFLTYFQNEAQLEKSRLLSDRFSAERPKGSFSTLEIQRTEQGDSAMYLCASSGWGNTEAFFGQGTRLTVV.

This clonotype was detected ten times or more. The chain carries TRBV12-3 or TRBV12-4 and TRBJ1-5; D remains ambiguous. The CDR3 totals 12 residues. V was trimmed by 4 bases and J by 9 bases, leaving 10 bases between them. CDR3 DNA sequence: TGTGCCAGCAGTTGGACCACGGGGCCCCAGCATTTT. It is translated as CASSWTTGPQHF.

V and J are TRBV5-1 and TRBJ1-6; D may be TRBD1 (6 bases). The CDR3 loop spans 16 amino acids. V was pared by 3 bases and J by 9 bases, with 19 bases between. Germline lookup yields CDR1 SGHRS and CDR2 YFSETQ. Written as DNA, the CDR3 is TGCGCCAGCAGCTGGGACCGAGGGGGATTCAGTTCACCCCTCCACTTT. It translates to CASSWDRGGFSSPLHF.

This chain connects TRBV20-1 to TRBJ2-1, with TRBD2 matching 7 bases. V shed 5 bases, J shed 0 bases, and the junction held 7 bases outside the gene matches. CDR3 size: 15 residues. Germline V gives CDR1 DFQATT, CDR2 SNEGSKA (reference sequence). CDR3 bases: TGCAGTGCTTGGGGGGGAGCGAGCTCCTACAATGAGCAGTTCTTC. Amino acids: CSAWGGASSYNEQFF.

This clonotype has only a few counts. This rearrangement joins TRBV18 to TRBJ2-1, with 8 bases aligning to TRBD1. Germline V gene sequence: CDR1 KGHSH, CDR2 LQKENI. Trimming took 3 bases from V and 3 from J; bases not matched to a gene: 7. The CDR3 is 16 amino acids. The CDR3 coding sequence is TGTGCCAGCTCACCTCTAAGACAGGGGAACTACAATGAGCAGTTCTTC. It is translated as CASSPLRQGNYNEQFF.

This clonotype was seen ten or more times. The V and J genes are TRBV7-3 and TRBJ1-1, with D possibly being TRBD1 (5 bases). The V gene's germline CDR1 is SGHTA and CDR2 FQGTGA. The CDR3 is 13 residues long. The ends were cut back, 5 bases at V and 5 bases at J, with 12 bases in the middle. This chain's CDR3 is CASSPPGGTEAFF. CDR3 DNA: TGTGCCAGCAGCCCCCCGGGGGGTACTGAAGCTTTCTTT.

This clonotype was counted only a few times. The chain employs TRBV4-2 and TRBJ2-5; the D is unclear. This CDR3 spans 14 amino acids. Germline CDR1 and CDR2: LGHNA and YNFKEQ. V was pared by 0 bases and J by 2 bases, with 7 bases between. The CDR3, as DNA: TGTGCCAGCAGCCAAGACGCCGCTCAAGAGACCCAGTACTTC. Translated: CASSQDAAQETQYF.

The chain recombines TRBV20-1 with TRBJ2-3; 14 bases are shared with TRBD2. V lost 6 bases and J lost 8; bases outside the gene matches: 4. The CDR3 extends over 13 amino acids. Germline CDR1 DFQATT, CDR2 SNEGSKA (reference sequence). CDR3 in DNA: TGCAGTGCCGTGGGACTAGCGGGAGTTACGCAGTATTTT. Translating it yields CSAVGLAGVTQYF.

CDR3 amino acids: CASSQRDRGTDTQYF. The CDR3 nucleotides read TGTGCCAGCAGCCAACGGGACAGGGGCACAGATACGCAGTATTTT. This chain connects TRBV6-2 or TRBV6-3 to TRBJ2-3; 9 bases map to TRBD1. Germline-derived CDR1 and CDR2 are MNHEY and SVGEGT. CDR3 length: 15 residues. Trimming took 6 bases from V and 1 from J; bases not matched to a gene: 5.

Many counts were recorded for this clonotype. The chain uses TRBV10-2 and TRBJ1-6; possibly TRBD1 for D (5 bases). The CDR3 runs to 14 residues. The germline gives CDR1 WSHSY, CDR2 SAAADI. V lost 6 bases and J lost 6, with 12 bases in between. The CDR3 bases are TGCGCCAGCAGACAACGCGGGACTAATTCACCCCTCCACTTT. It translates to CASRQRGTNSPLHF.

This chain joins TRBV5-1 and TRBJ2-3, with no clear D. Germline V gives CDR1 SGHRS, CDR2 YFSETQ. CDR3 size: 13 residues. Trimming stripped 0 bases from V and 4 bases from J, with 6 bases between. The CDR3 reads CASSLGFPDTQYF. CDR3 DNA: TGCGCCAGCAGCTTGGGGTTCCCAGATACGCAGTATTTT. The full variable domain, completed using reference TRBV5-1 and TRBJ2-3, is KAGVTQTPRYLIKTRGQQVTLSCSPISGHRSVSWYQQTPGQGLQFLFEYFSETQRNKGNFPGRFSGRQFSNSRSEMNVSTLELGDSALYLCASSLGFPDTQYFGPGTRLTVL.

V and J are TRBV11-2 and TRBJ2-4; 8 positions agree with TRBD1. CDR1 is SGHAT, CDR2 FQNNGV, per germline. This CDR3 is built from 16 residues. V trimming: 5 bases; J trimming: 0 bases; junction bases outside the gene matches: 6. CDR3 sequence reads: CASSPRGREAKNIQYF. CDR3 coding DNA: TGTGCCAGCAGCCCCAGGGGGCGGGAAGCCAAAAACATTCAGTACTTC.

The V and J genes are TRBV3-1 and TRBJ2-2; 7 bases fit TRBD1. The CDR3 length is 16 residues. V gave up 4 bases and J gave up 0 bases; unmatched junction bases: 5. Germline V gives CDR1 LGHDT, CDR2 YNNKEL (reference sequence). The CDR3 loop is CASSRTTGANTGELFF. For the CDR3, the DNA is TGTGCCAGCAGCCGTACTACAGGGGCGAACACCGGGGAGCTGTTTTTT.

The chain combines TRBV7-7 with TRBJ2-5; D not resolved. CDR3 length: 15 residues. Between the trimmed V and J ends, which lost 3 bases and 2 bases, there was a span of 13 bases. Germline V gives CDR1 SSHAT, CDR2 FNYEAQ (reference sequence). The CDR3 sequence: CASSFSPQPQETQYF. The CDR3, as DNA: TGTGCCAGCAGCTTCAGCCCCCAACCGCAAGAGACCCAGTACTTC.

This clonotype was observed once. This sequence may be a read error, since a much larger clone differs from it by one base. Because it lacks the conserved phenylalanine or tryptophan at the end, this CDR3 is likely a read error. The chain recombines TRBV15 with TRBJ2-3; possibly TRBD2 for D (5 bases). The germline CDR1 and CDR2 sequences are LNHNV and YYDKDF (reference sequence). The ends were cut back, 1 base at V and 1 base at J, with 15 bases in the middle. The CDR3 contains 17 residues. CDR3 amino acids: CATSRVYSVGGTDTQYS. CDR3 bases: TGTGCCACCAGCAGAGTGTATAGCGTCGGTGGCACAGATACGCAGTATTCT.

The chain carries TRBV14 and TRBJ2-4, with unresolved D. Trimming shortened V by 0 bases and J by 13 bases, and 13 bases separated the two germline ends. Germline CDR1 SGHDN, CDR2 FVKESK. This CDR3 contains 13 residues. DNA for the CDR3: TGTGCCAGCAGCCAAGATCATTGGCAGGAACAGTACTTC. Protein product: CASSQDHWQEQYF.

At least ten counts were recorded for this clonotype. The CDR3, as DNA: TGCGCCAGCAGCCAAGCTGTTACTGGGACAGATACGCAGTATTTT. It translates to CASSQAVTGTDTQYF. The chain is built from TRBV4-3 and TRBJ2-3; no clear D. The CDR3 has 15 residues. Germline V lookup: CDR1 LGHNA, CDR2 YSLEER. Trimming stripped 1 base from V and 3 bases from J, with 11 bases between.

The chain couples TRBV24-1 to TRBJ2-7; 11 bases align to TRBD1. V lost 7 bases to trimming and J lost 6 bases; unmatched junction nucleotides: 4. The CDR3 runs to 13 residues. Germline V CDR1 and CDR2: KGHDR, SFDVKD. The CDR3 loop is CATRGQGVGEQYF. CDR3 bases: TGTGCCACCAGGGGACAGGGGGTAGGCGAGCAGTACTTC.

The chain employs TRBV5-1 and TRBJ2-2; possible D gene TRBD1, 5 bases. The CDR3 extends over 17 amino acids. V lost 0 bases to trimming and J lost 1 base, with 13 bases between them. Germline values: CDR1 SGHRS, CDR2 YFSETQ. The chain's CDR3 is CASSLAKGLENTGELFF. The CDR3 nucleotides are TGCGCCAGCAGCTTGGCCAAGGGGCTAGAGAACACCGGGGAGCTGTTTTTT.